The 19 T cell receptor beta chains below were found in one sample sequenced in a study of cytomegalovirus exposure and HLA in healthy donors. This PCR relied on a set of 60 Vbeta primers and 13 Jbeta primers. Data came from immunoSEQ multiplex PCR; TCRdb stores just in-frame clones and leaves some out. This table has approximately 150,000 clones, roughly 73% appearing once. The sequenced material came from PBMCs. Receptors originate from a woman younger than 35 in good health and CMV-seronegative.

The chain couples TRBV9 to TRBJ2-1, with TRBD2 as a possible D gene (5 bases). The V gene's germline CDR1 is SGDLS and CDR2 YYNGEE. The CDR3 contains 14 residues. Trimming removed 1 base from V and 9 bases from J, with 14 bases in between. CDR3 coding DNA: TGTGCCAGCAGCGTACACCTAGCAGGTGGTGAGCAGTTCTTC. It codes for CASSVHLAGGEQFF. The complete variable domain, with remaining parts taken from reference TRBV9 and TRBJ2-1, reads DSGVTQTPKHLITATGQRVTLRCSPRSGDLSVYWYQQSLDQGLQFLIQYYNGEERAKGNILERFSAQQFPDLHSELNLSSLELGDSALYFCASSVHLAGGEQFFGPGTRLTVL.

This clone was seen only a few times. The V call is TRBV15, the J call TRBJ1-3; TRBD1 is a possible D gene (5 bases). The V gene's germline CDR1 is LNHNV and CDR2 YYDKDF (reference sequence). The CDR3 spans 14 residues. Trimming removed 5 bases from V and 2 bases from J, with 10 bases in between. The CDR3 DNA is TGTGCCACCAGCCCGGGGGGGACTGGAAACACCATATATTTT. This encodes CATSPGGTGNTIYF.

This clone was recorded once. The genes are TRBV4-3 and TRBJ2-1, with TRBD2 matching 12 bases. The length of the CDR3 is 17 residues. V shed 3 bases and J 9 bases; nucleotides not matched to a gene: 12. CDR1 is LGHNA, CDR2 YSLEER, per germline. DNA of the CDR3: TGCGCCAGCAGCCAGGAGATGACTAGCGGGAGACAGGGTGAGCAGTTCTTC. Protein product: CASSQEMTSGRQGEQFF.

This rearrangement joins TRBV18 to TRBJ1-6, with 8 bases fitting TRBD1. Germline loops: CDR1 KGHSH, CDR2 LQKENI. Trimming at V came to 4 bases and at J to 8 bases, leaving 4 bases not matched to a gene. This CDR3 spans 14 amino acids. CDR3 in amino acids: CASSLQQGDSPLHF. CDR3 coding DNA: TGTGCCAGCTCACTACAACAGGGGGATTCACCCCTCCACTTT.

The chain employs TRBV19 and TRBJ2-6, with a possible D match to TRBD1 (5 bases). The V gene lost 7 bases and the J gene lost 2 bases, with 15 bases spanning the gap. Germline CDR1 reads LNHDA; CDR2 reads SQIVND (reference sequence). This CDR3 has 16 residues. The CDR3 is CASTTAGSPGANVLTF. CDR3 DNA sequence: TGTGCCAGTACCACAGCAGGGTCCCCTGGGGCCAACGTCCTGACTTTC.

This chain connects TRBV15 to TRBJ1-1, with TRBD1 matching 8 bases. J lost 6 bases, V lost 0 bases, and 6 bases had no gene match. The V gene's germline CDR1 is LNHNV and CDR2 YYDKDF (reference sequence). The CDR3 runs 15 residues. The CDR3 region is CATSRDWDRPSEAFF. CDR3 nucleotide sequence: TGTGCCACCAGCAGAGATTGGGACAGGCCCTCTGAAGCTTTCTTT.

This clone was seen only a few times. The rearrangement links TRBV6-1 to TRBJ2-1; 11 bases are shared with TRBD2. The CDR3 spans 16 residues. J gave up 3 bases and V 2 bases, and 3 bases lay outside the gene matches. CDR1 is MNHNS, CDR2 SASEGT, per germline. CDR3 protein: CASSERLAGLYNEQFF. DNA of the CDR3: TGTGCCAGCAGTGAAAGACTAGCGGGGCTCTACAATGAGCAGTTCTTC.

This rearrangement joins TRBV27 to TRBJ2-7, with 9 bases that match TRBD2. Trimming removed 4 bases from V and 4 bases from J; junction bases left unmatched: 26. The V gene's germline CDR1 is MNHEY and CDR2 SMNVEV (reference sequence). The CDR3 is made up of 21 amino acids. The DNA for the CDR3 is TGTGCCAGCAGTTACTCCGGGACTTGGACTAGCGCGACCCATCCCTCTTACGAGCAGTACGTC. As protein: CASSYSGTWTSATHPSYEQYV.

V is TRBV2 and J is TRBJ1-2; D possibly corresponds to TRBD1 (6 bases). Trimming shortened V by 6 bases and J by 2 bases, and 10 bases separated the two germline ends. From germline, CDR1 is SNHLY and CDR2 FYNNEI. The CDR3 consists of 13 residues. CDR3 amino acids: CASREQGNYGYTF. The DNA of the CDR3 is TGTGCCAGCAGGGAACAGGGAAACTATGGCTACACCTTC.

The V gene is TRBV18, the J gene TRBJ2-7; TRBD2 is a possible D gene (5 bases). V was trimmed by 5 bases and J by 11 bases, leaving 13 bases between them. The CDR3 extends over 11 amino acids. Germline values: CDR1 KGHSH, CDR2 LQKENI. CDR3 protein: CASSDSGDEYF. CDR3 bases: TGTGCCAGCTCAGATTCCGGGGATGAGTACTTC. Using reference TRBV18 and TRBJ2-7 for the parts outside the CDR3, the full variable domain is NAGVMQNPRHLVRRRGQEARLRCSPMKGHSHVYWYRQLPEEGLKFMVYLQKENIIDESGMPKERFSAEFPKEGPSILRIQQVVRGDSAAYFCASSDSGDEYFGPGTRLTVT.

The chain recombines TRBV28 with TRBJ2-4, with D possibly TRBD2 on 5 matching bases. This CDR3 has 14 amino acids. Germline CDR1 MDHEN, CDR2 SYDVKM. V dropped 3 bases and J dropped 8 bases, with 14 bases sitting between them. DNA of the CDR3: TGTGCCAGCAGTTTCAGACGGGTGGAGGACATTCAGTACTTC. Amino acid sequence: CASSFRRVEDIQYF.

V and J are TRBV28 and TRBJ1-1, with a possible D match to TRBD1 (5 bases). Germline values: CDR1 MDHEN, CDR2 SYDVKM. CDR3 length: 15 residues. With 6 bases removed from V and 4 bases from J, the gap between germline ends came to 18 bases. CDR3 residues: CASSPGSRQSTEAFF. The CDR3 DNA sequence: TGTGCCAGCAGCCCCGGGTCCCGACAGTCCACTGAAGCTTTCTTT.

This clone has a single count. The chain links TRBV2 to TRBJ1-5, with a possible D match to TRBD1 (6 bases). Germline assignment: CDR1 SNHLY and CDR2 FYNNEI. The CDR3 is made up of 16 amino acids. V was shortened by 1 base and J by 6 bases, with 16 bases between the two germline ends. The CDR3 bases are TGTGCCAGCAGTGAAGGTGTCGACAGGACCAGTCAGCCCCAGCATTTT. Protein sequence: CASSEGVDRTSQPQHF. Full variable domain (outside the CDR3, taken from reference TRBV2 and TRBJ1-5): EPEVTQTPSHQVTQMGQEVILRCVPISNHLYFYWYRQILGQKVEFLVSFYNNEISEKSEIFDDQFSVERPDGSNFTLKIRSTKLEDSAMYFCASSEGVDRTSQPQHFGDGTRLSIL.

The J gene is TRBJ1-1, the V gene TRBV2; the D is unclear. The V gene lost 5 bases and the J gene lost 8 bases, with 9 bases spanning the gap. Germline lookup yields CDR1 SNHLY and CDR2 FYNNEI. The length of the CDR3 is 11 residues. For the CDR3, the DNA is TGTGCCAGCAGTCCCGCAGTCGAAGCTTTCTTT. Encoded protein: CASSPAVEAFF.

V is TRBV5-1 and J is TRBJ2-5, with D tentatively TRBD2 (5 bases). The CDR3 sequence is 15 residues long. The ends were cut back, 0 bases at V and 5 bases at J, with 14 bases in the middle. CDR1 is SGHRS, CDR2 YFSETQ, per germline. The CDR3 is CASSLAASRAETQYF. The CDR3 nucleotides read TGCGCCAGCAGCTTGGCGGCTAGCAGAGCGGAGACCCAGTACTTC.

This clone showed up just once. The V gene is TRBV28, the J gene TRBJ2-1, with 7 bases that match TRBD1. With 5 bases clipped from V and 8 bases from J, the junction kept 3 bases outside the gene matches. Germline loops: CDR1 MDHEN, CDR2 SYDVKM. The CDR3 runs to 12 residues. The CDR3 nucleotides read TGTGCCAGCAGTCAGACAGGGTATGAGCAGTTCTTC. Its protein is CASSQTGYEQFF.

The rearrangement uses TRBV5-8 and TRBJ1-3, with a tentative D call TRBD1 (5 bases). Looked up from germline, CDR1 is SGHTS and CDR2 is YDEGEE. V was pared by 7 bases and J by 7 bases, with 24 bases between. This CDR3 is built from 16 residues. CDR3 in DNA: TGTGCCAGCTTTTGGGTCAATTATAGGGGCGCGAACACCATATATTTT. It encodes CASFWVNYRGANTIYF.

This clone was detected a few times. V is TRBV27 and J is TRBJ2-1, with a tentative D call TRBD2 (5 bases). Germline V gene data show CDR1 as MNHEY and CDR2 as SMNVEV (reference sequence). This CDR3 is 17 amino acids long. Trimming removed 5 bases from V and 9 bases from J, with 26 bases in between. CDR3 loop: CASSPRHPGGSQSEQFF. The CDR3 DNA sequence: TGTGCCAGCAGTCCGCGACACCCCGGAGGTTCACAGTCTGAGCAGTTCTTC.

The chain is built from TRBV15 and TRBJ1-1, with 9 bases lining up with TRBD1. The CDR3 length is 14 residues. Germline assignment: CDR1 LNHNV and CDR2 YYDKDF (reference sequence). Germline trimming cut 3 bases from V and 9 bases from J; bases unmatched to any gene: 8. DNA of the CDR3: TGTGCCACCAGCAGGAGGGGGACAGGGCAGAAAGCTTTCTTT. Protein sequence: CATSRRGTGQKAFF.